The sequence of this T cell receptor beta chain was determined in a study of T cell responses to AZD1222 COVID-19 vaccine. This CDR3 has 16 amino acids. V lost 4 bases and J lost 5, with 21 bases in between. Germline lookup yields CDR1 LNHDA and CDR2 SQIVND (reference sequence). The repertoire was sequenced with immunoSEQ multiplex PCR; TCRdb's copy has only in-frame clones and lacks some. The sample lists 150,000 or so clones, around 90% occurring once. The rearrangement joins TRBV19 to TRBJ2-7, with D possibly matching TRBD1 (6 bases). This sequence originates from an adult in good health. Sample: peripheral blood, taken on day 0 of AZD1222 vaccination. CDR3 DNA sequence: TGTGCCAGTAGTACCCGCAGGGGTTCGATCAGAAACGAGCAGTACTTC. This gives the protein CASSTRRGSIRNEQYF.